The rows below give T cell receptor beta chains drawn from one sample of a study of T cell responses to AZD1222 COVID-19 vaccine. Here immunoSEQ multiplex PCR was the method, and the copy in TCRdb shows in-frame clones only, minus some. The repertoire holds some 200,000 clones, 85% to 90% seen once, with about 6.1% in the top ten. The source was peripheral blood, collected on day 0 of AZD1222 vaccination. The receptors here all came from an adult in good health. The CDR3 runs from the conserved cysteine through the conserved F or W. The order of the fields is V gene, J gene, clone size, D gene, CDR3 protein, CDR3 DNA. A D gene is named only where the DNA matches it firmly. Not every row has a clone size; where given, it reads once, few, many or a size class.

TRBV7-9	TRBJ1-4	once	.	CASSPRDRFRGNEKLFF	TGTGCCAGCAGCCCCCGGGACCGCTTCCGGGGGAATGAAAAACTGTTTTTT
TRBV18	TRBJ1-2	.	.	CASSPLQLKVNYGYTF	TGTGCCAGCTCACCACTACAGCTTAAGGTCAACTATGGCTACACCTTC
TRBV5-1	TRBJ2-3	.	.	CASSNNIGSTDTQYF	TGCGCCAGCAGCAACAATATCGGAAGCACAGATACGCAGTATTTT
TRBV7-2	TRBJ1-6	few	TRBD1	CASSSDRVNSPLHF	TGTGCCAGCAGTTCAGACAGGGTAAATTCACCCCTCCACTTT
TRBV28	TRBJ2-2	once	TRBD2	CASSLGGRATGELFF	TGTGCCAGCAGTTTAGGGGGGAGGGCGACCGGGGAGCTGTTTTTT
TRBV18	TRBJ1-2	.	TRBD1	CASSPAGQGAPNYGYTF	TGTGCCAGCTCACCGGCGGGACAGGGGGCCCCTAACTATGGCTACACCTTC
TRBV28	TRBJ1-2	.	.	CASSLMTGYYGYTF	TGTGCCAGCAGCCTCATGACAGGATACTATGGCTACACCTTC
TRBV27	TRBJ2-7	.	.	CASSPGGGLNEQYF	TGTGCCAGCAGTCCAGGAGGAGGTTTAAACGAGCAGTACTTC
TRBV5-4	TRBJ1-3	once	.	CASSPGTTVGNTIYF	TGTGCCAGCAGCCCAGGGACAACCGTTGGAAACACCATATATTTT
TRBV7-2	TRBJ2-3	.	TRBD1	CASSLLTDRGRRTDTQYF	TGTGCCAGCAGCTTACTTACCGACAGGGGGCGTAGAACAGATACGCAGTATTTT
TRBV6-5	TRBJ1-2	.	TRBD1	CASSYSGTGNYGYTF	TGTGCCAGCAGTTACTCCGGGACAGGGAACTATGGCTACACCTTC
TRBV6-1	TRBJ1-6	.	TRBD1	CASSERPPVAGGHSPLHF	TGTGCCAGCAGTGAGCGCCCGCCAGTGGCAGGGGGCCATTCACCCCTCCACTTT
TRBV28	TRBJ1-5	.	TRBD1	CASNKRRQGYSNQPQHF	TGTGCCAGCAACAAGAGGAGACAGGGGTATAGCAATCAGCCCCAGCATTTT
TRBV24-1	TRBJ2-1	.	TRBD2	CATGLAGGPYNEQFF	TGTGCCACCGGACTAGCGGGGGGTCCCTACAATGAGCAGTTCTTC
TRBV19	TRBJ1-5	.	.	CASSPLGRRTSNQPQHF	TGTGCCAGTAGTCCCCTCGGGAGGAGGACCAGCAATCAGCCCCAGCATTTT
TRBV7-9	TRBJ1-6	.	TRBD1	CASSSTGGPYNSPLHF	TGTGCCAGCAGCTCAACAGGGGGCCCTTATAATTCACCCCTCCACTTT
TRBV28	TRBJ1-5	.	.	CASSLETGSNQPQHF	TGTGCCAGCAGTTTAGAAACCGGCAGCAATCAGCCCCAGCATTTT
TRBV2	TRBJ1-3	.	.	CASSGTAGDTIYF	TGTGCCAGCAGTGGGACAGCCGGAGATACCATATATTTT
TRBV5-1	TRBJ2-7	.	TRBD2	CASRGTSGSPYEQYF	TGCGCCAGCAGAGGGACTAGCGGGAGTCCCTACGAGCAGTACTTC
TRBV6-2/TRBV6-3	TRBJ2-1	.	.	CASSYSSGLADEQFF	TGTGCCAGCAGTTACTCTTCCGGACTTGCGGATGAGCAGTTCTTC
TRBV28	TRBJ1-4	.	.	CASSIEAGVRKLFF	TGTGCCAGCAGTATAGAAGCGGGAGTACGAAAACTGTTTTTT
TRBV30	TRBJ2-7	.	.	CAWSVTRNEQYF	TGTGCCTGGAGTGTAACCAGGAACGAGCAGTACTTC
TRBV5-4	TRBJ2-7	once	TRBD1	CASSPLGTGFTEQYF	TGTGCCAGCAGCCCACTAGGGACAGGGTTTACCGAGCAGTACTTC
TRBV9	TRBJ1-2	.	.	CASSVEGGIYGYTF	TGTGCCAGCAGCGTAGAAGGAGGGATCTATGGCTACACCTTC
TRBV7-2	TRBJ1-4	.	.	CASSLGQAPEKLFF	TGTGCCAGCAGCTTAGGCCAGGCGCCTGAAAAACTGTTTTTT
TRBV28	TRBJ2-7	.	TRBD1	CASSLTGTYEQYF	TGTGCCAGCAGTCTGACAGGGACCTACGAGCAGTACTTC